This T cell receptor (beta chain) was retrieved from a study of shared clonotypes between healthy human individuals. Germline lookup yields CDR1 MNHEY and CDR2 SVGAGI. The CDR3 has 15 amino acids. V lost 5 bases, J lost 3 bases, and 14 bases lay in between. Replicate PCRs for sorted subsets used 200 ng DNA; this equaled 25,000 to 35,000 T cell genomes. Original processing notes: With immunoSEQ giving junction-only sequences and no quality scores, filtering differed. Assay used: immunoSEQ multiplex PCR; TCRdb lists only in-frame clones, some missing. Clone size and the V and J calls come from that table; the DNA yielded D and trimming. The sample shows about 1.4 million clones, about 96% of them seen only once.

This receptor was taken from a man aged 30 to 39 in good health. Specimen: naive CD4+ T cells sorted from blood. As for subset: CD45RA+ positively selected. The chain employs TRBV6-5 and TRBJ1-5; TRBD1 might be the D (5 bases). The CDR3 sequence is CASSQGGNYNQPQHF. DNA of the CDR3: TGTGCCAGCAGTCAGGGCGGGAATTACAATCAGCCCCAGCATTTT.